This TCR beta chain was recovered during a study of molecular identifiers for immune sequencing clone quantification. Researchers sorted naive CD8 T cells as cells that were CD8+CD4-CCR7+CD45RA+. This clonotype was seen at least ten times. TCRdb reanalysed the PCR reads using MiXCR and keeps one entry per CDR3 protein. The data contain around 480,000 distinct CDR3 sequences, around 25% of them singletons. The receptor comes from a human donor in good health. Some libraries in this study had Jurkat cell RNA spiked in. Sequenced material: naive CD8+ T cells from blood, with Jurkat cell RNA spiked in. Subset given: FACS-sorted CD8+CD4-CCR7+CD45RA+ naive T cells.

CDR3 nucleotides: TGCAGCGTTGAAGATTTTGGCATTCAGTACTTC. Translating gives CSVEDFGIQYF. V usage is TRBV29-1 and J usage is TRBJ2-4; D gene uncertain. Germline CDR1 SQVTM, CDR2 ANQGSEA. CDR3 length: 11 residues. V was pared by 0 bases and J by 9 bases, with 6 bases between.